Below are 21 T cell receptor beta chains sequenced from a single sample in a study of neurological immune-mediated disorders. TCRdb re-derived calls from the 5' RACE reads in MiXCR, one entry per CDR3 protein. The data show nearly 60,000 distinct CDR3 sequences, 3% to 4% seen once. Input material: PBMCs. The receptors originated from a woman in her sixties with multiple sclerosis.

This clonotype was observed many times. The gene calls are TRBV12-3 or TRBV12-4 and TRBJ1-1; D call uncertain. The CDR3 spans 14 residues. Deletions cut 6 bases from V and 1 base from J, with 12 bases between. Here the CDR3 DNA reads TGTGCCAGCAGGCCGTCTAGCGGGAACACTGAAGCTTTCTTT. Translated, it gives CASRPSSGNTEAFF.

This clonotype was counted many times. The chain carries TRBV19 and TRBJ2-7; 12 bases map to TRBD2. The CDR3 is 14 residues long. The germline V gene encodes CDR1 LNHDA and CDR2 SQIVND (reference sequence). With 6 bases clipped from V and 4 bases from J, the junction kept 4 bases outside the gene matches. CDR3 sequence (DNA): TGTGCCAGTAGCCTGACTAGCGGGAGTTACGAGCAGTACTTC. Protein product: CASSLTSGSYEQYF. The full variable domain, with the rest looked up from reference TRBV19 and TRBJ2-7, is DGGITQSPKYLFRKEGQNVTLSCEQNLNHDAMYWYRQDPGQGLRLIYYSQIVNDFQKGDIAEGYSVSREKKESFPLTVTSAQKNPTAFYLCASSLTSGSYEQYFGPGTRLTVT.

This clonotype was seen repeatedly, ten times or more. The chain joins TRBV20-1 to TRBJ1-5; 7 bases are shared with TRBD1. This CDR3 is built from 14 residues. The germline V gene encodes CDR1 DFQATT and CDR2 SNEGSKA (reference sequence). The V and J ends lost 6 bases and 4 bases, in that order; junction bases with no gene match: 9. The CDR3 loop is CSAPPGGQNQPQHF. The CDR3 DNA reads TGCAGTGCCCCGCCCGGGGGACAGAATCAGCCCCAGCATTTT.

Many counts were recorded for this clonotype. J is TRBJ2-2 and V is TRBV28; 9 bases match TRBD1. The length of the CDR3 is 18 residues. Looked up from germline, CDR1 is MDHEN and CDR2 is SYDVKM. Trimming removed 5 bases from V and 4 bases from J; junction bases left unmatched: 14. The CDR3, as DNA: TGTGCCAGCAGTCCAGAACCGGGACAGGGTGAAGGCACCGGGGAGCTGTTTTTT. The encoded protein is CASSPEPGQGEGTGELFF. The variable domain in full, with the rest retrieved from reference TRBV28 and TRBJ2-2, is DVKVTQSSRYLVKRTGEKVFLECVQDMDHENMFWYRQDPGLGLRLIYFSYDVKMKEKGDIPEGYSVSREKKERFSLILESASTNQTSMYLCASSPEPGQGEGTGELFFGEGSRLTVL.

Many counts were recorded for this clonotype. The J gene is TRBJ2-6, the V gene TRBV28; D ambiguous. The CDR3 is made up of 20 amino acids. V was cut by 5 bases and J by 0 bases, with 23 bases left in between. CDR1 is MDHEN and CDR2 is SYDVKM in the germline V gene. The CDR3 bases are TGTGCCAGCAGTAGTTATATTGTAACGGGCCTGAGCTCTGGGGCCAACGTCCTGACTTTC. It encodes CASSSYIVTGLSSGANVLTF.

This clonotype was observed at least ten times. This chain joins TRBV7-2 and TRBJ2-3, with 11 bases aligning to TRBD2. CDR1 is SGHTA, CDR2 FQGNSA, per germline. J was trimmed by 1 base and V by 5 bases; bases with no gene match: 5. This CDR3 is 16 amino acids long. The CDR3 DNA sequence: TGTGCCAGCAGCCCGACTAGCGGGGTCGGCACAGATACGCAGTATTTT. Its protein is CASSPTSGVGTDTQYF.

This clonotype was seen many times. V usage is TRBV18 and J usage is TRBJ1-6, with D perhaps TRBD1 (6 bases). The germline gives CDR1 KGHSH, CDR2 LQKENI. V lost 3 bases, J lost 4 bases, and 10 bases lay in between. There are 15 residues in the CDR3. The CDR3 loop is CASSPTGLYNSPLHF. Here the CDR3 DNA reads TGTGCCAGCTCACCGACAGGTCTTTATAATTCACCCCTCCACTTT.

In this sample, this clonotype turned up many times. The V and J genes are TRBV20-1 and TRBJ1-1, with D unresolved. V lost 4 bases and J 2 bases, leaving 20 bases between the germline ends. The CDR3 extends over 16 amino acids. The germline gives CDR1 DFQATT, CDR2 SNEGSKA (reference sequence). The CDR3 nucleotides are TGCAGTGCTACCGACCCTAGGGTCCCTATTAACACTGAAGCTTTCTTT. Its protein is CSATDPRVPINTEAFF.

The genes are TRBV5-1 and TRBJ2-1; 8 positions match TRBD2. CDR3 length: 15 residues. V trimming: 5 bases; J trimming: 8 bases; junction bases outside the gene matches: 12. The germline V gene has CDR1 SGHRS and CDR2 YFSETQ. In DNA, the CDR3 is TGCGCCAGCAGAACCGGGAGCGGGAGTAGGGATGAGCAGTTCTTC. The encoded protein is CASRTGSGSRDEQFF.

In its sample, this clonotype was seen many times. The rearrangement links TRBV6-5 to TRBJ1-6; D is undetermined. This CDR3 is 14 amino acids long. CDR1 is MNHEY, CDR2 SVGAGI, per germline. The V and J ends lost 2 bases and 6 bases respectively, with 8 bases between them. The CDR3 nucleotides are TGTGCCAGCAGTTACGGCCAGGCTAATTCACCCCTCCACTTT. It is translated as CASSYGQANSPLHF.

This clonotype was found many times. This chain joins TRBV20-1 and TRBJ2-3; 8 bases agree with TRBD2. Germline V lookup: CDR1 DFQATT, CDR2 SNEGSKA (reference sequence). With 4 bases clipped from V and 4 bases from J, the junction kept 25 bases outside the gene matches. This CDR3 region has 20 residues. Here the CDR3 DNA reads TGCAGTGCTACGGGCGGGGGACTAGTCGGTGGTTGGCCTCTCGCAGATACGCAGTATTTT. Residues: CSATGGGLVGGWPLADTQYF.

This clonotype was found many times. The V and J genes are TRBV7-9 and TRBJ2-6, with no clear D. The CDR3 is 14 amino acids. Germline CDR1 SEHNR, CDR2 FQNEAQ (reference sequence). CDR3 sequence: CAVDGFRGANVLTF. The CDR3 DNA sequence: TGTGCTGTCGACGGGTTTCGTGGGGCCAACGTCCTGACTTTC.

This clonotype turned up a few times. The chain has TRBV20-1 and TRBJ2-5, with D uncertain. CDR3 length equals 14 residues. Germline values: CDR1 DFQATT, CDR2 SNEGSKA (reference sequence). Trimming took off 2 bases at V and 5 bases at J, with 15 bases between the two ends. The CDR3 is CSARTVRVEETQYF. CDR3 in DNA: TGCAGTGCTAGAACAGTACGCGTGGAGGAGACCCAGTACTTC.

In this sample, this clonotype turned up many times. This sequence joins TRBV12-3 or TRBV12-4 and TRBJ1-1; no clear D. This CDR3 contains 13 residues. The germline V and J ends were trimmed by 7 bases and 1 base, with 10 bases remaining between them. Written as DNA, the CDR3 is TGTGCCAGCAAGGGAAATCGGAACACTGAAGCTTTCTTT. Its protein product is CASKGNRNTEAFF.

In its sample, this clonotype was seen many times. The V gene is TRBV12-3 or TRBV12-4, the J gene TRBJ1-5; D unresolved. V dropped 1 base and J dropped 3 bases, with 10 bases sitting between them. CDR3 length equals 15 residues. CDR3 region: CASSLGGGINQPQHF. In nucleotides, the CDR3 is TGTGCCAGCAGTTTAGGGGGAGGCATCAATCAGCCCCAGCATTTT.

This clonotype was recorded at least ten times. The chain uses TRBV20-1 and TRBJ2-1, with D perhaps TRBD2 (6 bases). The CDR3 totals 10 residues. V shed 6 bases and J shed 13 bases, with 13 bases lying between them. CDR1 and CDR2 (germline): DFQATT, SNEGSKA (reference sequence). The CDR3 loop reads CSADGGVQFF. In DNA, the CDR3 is TGCAGTGCCGACGGCGGGGTACAGTTCTTC.

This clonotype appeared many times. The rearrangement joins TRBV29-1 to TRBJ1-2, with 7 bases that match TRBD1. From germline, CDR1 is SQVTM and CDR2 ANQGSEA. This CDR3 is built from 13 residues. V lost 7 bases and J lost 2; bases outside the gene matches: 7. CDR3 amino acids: CSAGRGPNYGYTF. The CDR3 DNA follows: TGCAGCGCCGGAAGGGGGCCAAACTATGGCTACACCTTC.

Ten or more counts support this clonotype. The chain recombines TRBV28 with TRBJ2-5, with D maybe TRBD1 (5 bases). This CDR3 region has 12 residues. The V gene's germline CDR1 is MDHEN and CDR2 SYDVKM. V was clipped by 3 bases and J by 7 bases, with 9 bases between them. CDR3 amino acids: CASSFARVTQYF. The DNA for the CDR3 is TGTGCCAGCAGTTTTGCCAGGGTGACCCAGTACTTC.

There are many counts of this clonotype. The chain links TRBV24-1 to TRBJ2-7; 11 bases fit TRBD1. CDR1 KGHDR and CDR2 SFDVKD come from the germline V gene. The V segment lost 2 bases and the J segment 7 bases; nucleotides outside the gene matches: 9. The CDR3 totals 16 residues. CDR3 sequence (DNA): TGTGCCACCAGTGATTCTCCGGGACAGGGGGTGAGGGAGCAGTACTTC. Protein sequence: CATSDSPGQGVREQYF.

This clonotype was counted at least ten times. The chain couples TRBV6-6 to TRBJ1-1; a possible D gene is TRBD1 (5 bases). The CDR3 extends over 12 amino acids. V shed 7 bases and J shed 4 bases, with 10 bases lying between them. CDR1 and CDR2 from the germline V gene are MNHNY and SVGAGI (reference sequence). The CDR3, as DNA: TGTGCCAGCACTTGGGGGGTCACTGAAGCTTTCTTT. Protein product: CASTWGVTEAFF.

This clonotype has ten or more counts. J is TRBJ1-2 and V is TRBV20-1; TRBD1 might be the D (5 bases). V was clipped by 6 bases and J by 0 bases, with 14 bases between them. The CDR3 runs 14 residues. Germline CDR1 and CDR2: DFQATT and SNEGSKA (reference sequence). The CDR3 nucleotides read TGCAGTGCCCTTAGGGGCGCCCCTAACTATGGCTACACCTTC. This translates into CSALRGAPNYGYTF.